The T cell receptor beta chain under discussion was sequenced for a study of shared clonotypes between healthy human individuals (dated by TCRdb to the early 2020s). General notes on the study: Three men and a couple of women, aged 18 to 49 years, made up the cohort. For each donor, CD4 naive and CD4 memory were each run on three plates, CD8 naive on two plates, and CD8 memory on one plate. To increase sequencing depth and limit assay-specific biases, TCR repertoire library preparation and sequencing were carried out by different laboratories using diverse techniques. To estimate repertoire size and how much clonotype sharing occurs between individuals, the study deeply sequenced the blood TCR repertoires of roughly 5 healthy adults. Each donor's leukapheresis produced roughly between roughly 0.9 and 8.9 billion PBMCs. On the study overall, not on this receptor specifically: Naive subsets generally had larger estimated clonotype richness than memory subsets did. Around 5.4% of naive CD4, 3.5% of naive CD8, approximately 2% of memory CD4, and approximately 0.39% of memory CD8 clonotypes were shared across a few donors. Based on pairwise subsampling, the degree of clonotype sharing among donors was expected to be affected by sequencing depth. The genetic and exposure-history diversity represented was limited by the small number of donors. Sampling was restricted to blood, and TCR repertoires in tissue are likely to differ from TCR repertoires in blood. Even with the large sequencing depth, rarefaction of the sorted-subset datasets indicated that sequencing was incomplete. Compared with non-shared clonotypes, the clonotypes found in all four sorted-subset donors had higher generation probabilities.

Spanning cysteine to phenylalanine, the CDR3 consists of 15 amino acids. Just the 45-base CDR3 DNA is kept, in frame starting at base 1. V ends up 6 bases short and J 2 bases short, with an unmatched junction base count of 3. The CDR1 and CDR2 encoded by the germline V gene are MNHEY and SVGAGI. For this clone: Its antigen target is currently unknown. No base quality values were provided; no much bigger clone lies one nucleotide off.

The donors were healthy, HIV-negative adults with no recently reported acute infections or vaccinations. Every donor was a Caucasian adult residing in Nashville, Tennessee, USA. CD4+ T cells were enriched by magnetic negative selection, after which naive cells were positively selected on CD45RA and the negative fraction was taken as the memory subset. After blood collection by leukapheresis, PBMCs were isolated using Ficoll-Histopaque density gradient centrifugation and then cryopreserved in the vapor phase of liquid nitrogen. Purity and quantity of every magnetically sorted T cell population were checked by analytical flow cytometry. From each sorted fraction, genomic DNA was isolated and quantified by UV absorbance on a Nanodrop 2000c. TCR CDR3 regions were amplified from genomic DNA by multiplex PCR using the deep immunoSEQ assay. For each cell subset, the extracted genomic DNA was distributed evenly across all wells of several immunoSEQ 96-well plates, and each plate served as one replicate. For sorted subsets, 150 to 250 ng genomic DNA, equal to tens of thousands of T cell genomes, was loaded into each replicate PCR. Purified libraries were measured with a Qubit 3.0 fluorometer, size-checked on a Bioanalyzer 2100, and measured again with the KAPA Library Quantification kit. A separate single-read 150-cycle Illumina NextSeq 550 flow cell was used to sequence each immunoSEQ 96-well plate. In the authors' own workflow: The immunoSEQ output contained only junctional sequences without quality scores, so filtering could not match that applied to full-length reads. Sequences were annotated with PyIR, a Python wrapper for IgBLAST v1.9, and V/J genes and CDR3 were assigned using IMGT germline references. Reads with weak V/J assignments (E-value above 1e-6), missing CDR3, stop codons, out-of-frame junctions, or ambiguous translated residues were removed. A V3J clonotype was defined by an identical inferred V gene, J gene, and CDR3 amino acid sequence. Percentage overlap between repertoires was computed as shared unique clonotypes divided by the size of the smaller repertoire. RTK rarefaction, the Chao1 estimator, and Recon v2.1 estimates of unobserved clonotypes were used to assess repertoire richness. Generation probabilities were computed with OLGA for all TCRbeta clonotypes obtained by the gDNA method from a handful of donors. TCRdb re-hosts the immuneACCESS table, in-frame sequences only. Its copies lack some clones; in the studies checked, an unresolved V gene accounts for under half of them, and the cause for the rest is not known. Clonal size and the V and J genes are those of that table, whereas D and trimming came from the DNA. Across this sample there are roughly 1,500,000 clones, with approximately 98.5% seen only once. Clones ranked in the top ten supply around 0.38% of the sample.

The sequencing sample was made of naive CD4+ T cells sorted from blood. Reading the label with the study, this specimen's cell subset or site is: CD45RA+ positively selected. The chain is assembled from TRBV6-5 and TRBJ2-6, and 8 junction bases match TRBD1. The origin of this receptor is a man aged 25-45 years in good health. The CDR3 protein: CASRQTGAGANVLTF. The bases read TGTGCCAGCAGGCAGACAGGGGCTGGGGCCAACGTCCTGACTTTC.